The rows below give T cell receptor beta chains drawn from one sample of a study of response to subunit inactivated influenza vaccine. MiXCR, applied by TCRdb to the RT-PCR reads, yields one record per CDR3 protein. This sample has 500,000 to 600,000 distinct CDR3 sequences, with roughly 12% found just once. The sequencing used PBMCs from blood, collected on the day of vaccination. All receptors derive from a man in his fifties or sixties who received an inactivated influenza vaccine. Both conserved end residues are part of each CDR3. The order of the fields is J gene, D gene, V gene, clone size, CDR3 protein, CDR3 DNA. The D gene is left open where the match is weak. Some rows mark clone size as missing; the rest say once, few, many or name a class of expanded clone.

>TRBJ2-7|TRBD2|TRBV6-2/TRBV6-3|NA
CASSYSETSGEQYF
TGTGCCAGCAGTTACTCGGAGACTAGCGGCGAGCAGTACTTC
>TRBJ2-5|NA|TRBV5-1|NA
CASTGMSVGETQYF
TGCGCCAGCACCGGGATGTCGGTTGGGGAGACCCAGTACTTC
>TRBJ2-7|NA|TRBV7-2|NA
CASSFPGIQSSYEQYF
TGTGCCAGCAGCTTCCCAGGGATACAAAGCTCCTACGAGCAGTACTTC
>TRBJ1-1|NA|TRBV6-1|NA
CASSADSWGTEAFF
TGTGCCAGCAGTGCGGACTCGTGGGGAACTGAAGCTTTCTTT
>TRBJ2-3|NA|TRBV11-2|many
CASSSRSADTQYF
TGTGCCAGCAGCTCCCGGTCAGCAGATACGCAGTATTTT
>TRBJ1-1|NA|TRBV30|few
CAWTEGRTEAFF
TGTGCCTGGACGGAGGGGCGCACTGAAGCTTTCTTT
>TRBJ2-3|TRBD2|TRBV12-3/TRBV12-4|many
CASRPWGGGTDTQYF
TGTGCCAGCAGACCCTGGGGGGGGGGCACAGATACGCAGTATTTT
>TRBJ2-7|TRBD1|TRBV2|few
CASSPDRATSYEQYF
TGTGCCAGCAGTCCTGACAGGGCAACCTCCTACGAGCAGTACTTC
>TRBJ2-7|NA|TRBV28|NA
CASSLSLNRDEQYF
TGTGCCAGCAGTTTATCCCTTAACAGAGACGAGCAGTACTTC
>TRBJ1-1|NA|TRBV5-1|many
CASSGGHSSTEAFF
TGCGCCAGCAGCGGGGGACATTCAAGCACTGAAGCTTTCTTT
>TRBJ1-1|NA|TRBV7-9|few
CAIRAANTEAFF
TGTGCCATCAGGGCAGCGAACACTGAAGCTTTCTTT
>TRBJ1-4|TRBD1|TRBV29-1|NA
CSLRRQGSEKLFF
TGCAGTCTGCGGCGACAGGGGAGTGAAAAACTGTTTTTT
>TRBJ2-4|NA|TRBV4-2|NA
CASSQPLRGASKNIQYF
TGTGCCAGCAGCCAGCCCCTTAGGGGGGCATCCAAAAACATTCAGTACTTC
>TRBJ1-6|NA|TRBV12-3/TRBV12-4|NA
CASSLALGSNNSPLHF
TGTGCCAGCAGTTTAGCACTAGGGTCAAATAATTCACCCCTCCACTTT
>TRBJ2-7|TRBD2|TRBV4-3|NA
CASSQLGSSGGEQYF
TGCGCCAGCAGCCAACTCGGGTCTAGCGGGGGGGAGCAGTACTTC
>TRBJ1-6|NA|TRBV7-3|NA
CASSCILNSPLHF
TGTGCCAGCAGCTGCATACTGAATTCACCCCTCCACTTT
>TRBJ2-5|NA|TRBV7-9|few
CASSVQGGTQETQYF
TGTGCCAGCAGCGTTCAAGGGGGTACCCAGGAGACCCAGTACTTC
>TRBJ2-7|NA|TRBV15|NA
CATSRDQGSYEQYF
TGTGCCACCAGCAGAGATCAAGGCTCCTACGAGCAGTACTTC
>TRBJ2-3|NA|TRBV20-1|NA
CSARGEGREATDTQYF
TGCAGTGCTAGAGGTGAGGGCAGGGAGGCGACAGATACGCAGTATTTT
>TRBJ1-2|TRBD1|TRBV10-3|few
CAISETQGFGTF
TGTGCCATCAGTGAAACACAGGGGTTCGGCACCTTC
>TRBJ2-7|TRBD1|TRBV6-2/TRBV6-3|once
CPSSSRQGARFEQYF
TGTCCCAGCAGTTCCAGACAGGGGGCCCGCTTCGAGCAGTACTTC
>TRBJ1-5|NA|TRBV3-1|few
CASSQAGPSRNQPQHF
TGTGCCAGCAGCCAAGCTGGGCCAAGCCGCAATCAGCCCCAGCATTTT
>TRBJ1-4|TRBD1|TRBV20-1|few
CSASGQFQEKLFF
TGCAGTGCCTCGGGACAGTTCCAGGAAAAACTGTTTTTT
>TRBJ1-6|TRBD1|TRBV28|many
CASRPITGGLGYNSPLHF
TGTGCCAGCAGACCTATAACAGGGGGTCTAGGCTATAATTCACCCCTCCACTTT
>TRBJ2-2|NA|TRBV11-2|NA
CASSLIRHLNTGELFF
TGTGCCAGCAGCTTAATACGGCACTTAAACACCGGGGAGCTGTTTTTT
>TRBJ2-3|NA|TRBV12-3/TRBV12-4|NA
CASSLAAGFRADTQYF
TGTGCCAGCAGTTTAGCGGCCGGATTCCGCGCAGATACGCAGTATTTT
>TRBJ2-2|NA|TRBV3-1|few
CASSQDMAGELFF
TGTGCCAGCAGCCAAGATATGGCCGGGGAGCTGTTTTTT
>TRBJ2-7|NA|TRBV7-2|few
CASSLDAFSYEQYF
TGTGCCAGCAGCTTAGATGCATTTTCCTACGAGCAGTACTTC
>TRBJ1-2|TRBD1|TRBV18|NA
CASSTDRAYGYTF
TGTGCCAGCTCTACGGACAGGGCCTATGGCTACACCTTC
>TRBJ2-7|TRBD1|TRBV12-3/TRBV12-4|many
CASSSTGVAEQYF
TGTGCCAGCAGTTCGACAGGGGTCGCCGAGCAGTACTTC